The 28 T cell receptor beta chains listed next were all sequenced from one sample in a study of beta chain features in type 1 diabetes. Investigators reverse transcribed all isolated RNA, so they sequenced expressed TCRB transcripts. Using immunoSEQ multiplex PCR, the repertoire was profiled, and TCRdb retains in-frame clones only, with some absent. This table holds about 150,000 clones, over 8.5% found once. Sample: central memory CD4+ T cells from blood. These receptors were collected from a man between 18 and 35 years old in good health.

This clone showed up just a few times. CDR3 loop: CASSRADRGWQETQYF. Written as DNA, the CDR3 is TGCGCCAGCAGCCGCGCTGACAGGGGTTGGCAAGAGACCCAGTACTTC. The chain has TRBV4-3 and TRBJ2-5; 8 positions agree with TRBD1. V shed 4 bases and J 2 bases; nucleotides not matched to a gene: 9. Germline V gene lookup returns CDR1 LGHNA and CDR2 YSLEER. The CDR3 runs to 16 residues.

This sequence joins TRBV29-1 and TRBJ1-2, with 7 positions matching TRBD1. The CDR3 totals 13 residues. Germline lookup yields CDR1 SQVTM and CDR2 ANQGSEA. Trimming cost V 8 bases and J 1 base; bases outside gene matches: 7. CDR3 sequence: CSFQGQVNYGYTF. The CDR3 DNA reads TGCAGCTTCCAAGGACAGGTTAACTATGGCTACACCTTC.

This clone has just a few counts. For the CDR3, the DNA is TGCGCCAGCAGCTTGAATAATGAAGCTTTCTTT. Translated, it gives CASSLNNEAFF. This chain links TRBV5-1 with TRBJ1-1; D unresolved. The germline V and J ends were trimmed by 1 base and 7 bases, with 5 bases remaining between them. The CDR3 contains 11 residues. From germline, CDR1 is SGHRS and CDR2 YFSETQ.

This clone occurred once. This chain uses TRBV5-1 with TRBJ2-3; 9 bases line up with TRBD2. V shed 1 base, J shed 2 bases, and the junction held 2 bases outside the gene matches. The germline CDR1 and CDR2 sequences are SGHRS and YFSETQ. The CDR3 runs to 15 residues. This CDR3 is CASSLLAGLTDTQYF. The CDR3 nucleotides are TGCGCCAGCAGCTTGCTAGCGGGGCTCACAGATACGCAGTATTTT.

The CDR3 nucleotides are TGTGCCAGCACGGTTCTAGCGGTCGGGCATGAGCAGTTCTTC. Residues: CASTVLAVGHEQFF. The rearrangement uses TRBV6-6 and TRBJ2-1, with 7 bases aligning to TRBD2. Germline CDR1 is MNHNY and CDR2 is SVGAGI (reference sequence). The CDR3 consists of 14 residues. The junction had 11 bases not matched to a gene; V was cut back by 7 bases and J by 8 bases.

The chain has TRBV23-1 and TRBJ2-7; D is unclear. TRBV23-1 is recorded as an ORF, its role being uncertain. The CDR3 has 12 amino acids. Trimming removed 4 bases at V and 5 bases at J, with 9 bases between. CDR3 DNA: TGCGCCAGCAGTCTACGGTGCGACGAGCAGTACTTC. This encodes CASSLRCDEQYF.

The rearrangement uses TRBV9 and TRBJ2-1, with 9 bases aligning to TRBD2. The CDR3 is 16 amino acids. CDR1 and CDR2 from the germline V gene are SGDLS and YYNGEE. V lost 4 bases, J lost 7 bases, and 12 bases stayed unmatched. CDR3 residues: CASSLGSGLARNEQFF. The CDR3 DNA follows: TGTGCCAGCAGCCTAGGGTCAGGACTAGCGCGGAATGAGCAGTTCTTC. Full variable domain (outside the CDR3, taken from reference TRBV9 and TRBJ2-1): DSGVTQTPKHLITATGQRVTLRCSPRSGDLSVYWYQQSLDQGLQFLIQYYNGEERAKGNILERFSAQQFPDLHSELNLSSLELGDSALYFCASSLGSGLARNEQFFGPGTRLTVL.

This clone was counted between two and nine times. The gene calls are TRBV7-2 and TRBJ1-5, with a tentative D call TRBD1 (6 bases). This CDR3 has 13 amino acids. The V end lost 6 bases, the J end lost 5 bases, and 11 bases lay between the germline ends. The germline V gene encodes CDR1 SGHTA and CDR2 FQGNSA. CDR3 sequence reads: CASSRRTDQPQHF. The CDR3 DNA sequence: TGTGCCAGCAGTAGAAGGACAGATCAGCCCCAGCATTTT.

The chain employs TRBV5-6 and TRBJ1-2; D is undetermined. CDR1 is SGHDT and CDR2 is YYEEEE in the germline V gene. This CDR3 spans 12 amino acids. V was trimmed by 2 bases and J by 4 bases, leaving 6 bases between them. The CDR3 reads CASSFGFYGYTF. CDR3 bases: TGTGCCAGCAGCTTCGGATTCTATGGCTACACCTTC.

The chain couples TRBV9 to TRBJ2-3; no clear D. In germline, CDR1 is SGDLS, CDR2 YYNGEE. Between the trimmed V and J ends, which lost 4 bases and 2 bases, there was a span of 2 bases. The CDR3 covers 11 residues. In DNA form, the CDR3 reads TGTGCCAGCAGCAACACAGATACGCAGTATTTT. Amino acids: CASSNTDTQYF.

This clone was detected only a few times. The chain links TRBV9 to TRBJ2-7, with 7 bases identical to TRBD2. Per germline, CDR1 SGDLS and CDR2 YYNGEE. The CDR3 totals 14 residues. V shed 4 bases, J shed 4 bases, and the junction held 8 bases outside the gene matches. CDR3 DNA: TGTGCCAGCAGCCGTGAGGGACTACAGTACGAGCAGTACTTC. This translates into CASSREGLQYEQYF. Full variable domain (rest looked up from reference TRBV9 and TRBJ2-7): DSGVTQTPKHLITATGQRVTLRCSPRSGDLSVYWYQQSLDQGLQFLIQYYNGEERAKGNILERFSAQQFPDLHSELNLSSLELGDSALYFCASSREGLQYEQYFGPGTRLTVT.

The table lists this clone with a few counts. The V gene is TRBV11-2, the J gene TRBJ2-2; D gene uncertain. There are 13 residues in the CDR3. Germline CDR1 SGHAT, CDR2 FQNNGV. V lost 5 bases to trimming and J lost 7 bases, with 11 bases between them. The CDR3 nucleotides read TGTGCCAGCAGCCTCGTGGGGATCGGGGAGCTGTTTTTT. It encodes CASSLVGIGELFF.

The chain has TRBV29-1 and TRBJ1-2; D is possibly TRBD1 (5 bases). Germline loops: CDR1 SQVTM, CDR2 ANQGSEA. Trimming took 2 bases from V and 4 from J, leaving 11 bases between them. The CDR3 is 13 amino acids. The CDR3 loop reads CSVERSQGYGYTF. CDR3 sequence (DNA): TGCAGCGTTGAAAGGTCGCAGGGCTATGGCTACACCTTC.

This chain uses TRBV5-1 with TRBJ2-7; D call uncertain. The CDR3 contains 14 residues. Trimming cost V 6 bases and J 0 bases, with 13 bases left between them. Germline lookup yields CDR1 SGHRS and CDR2 YFSETQ. The CDR3 is CASTPDSSSYEQYF. The CDR3 nucleotides read TGCGCCAGCACCCCAGACTCGAGCTCCTACGAGCAGTACTTC.

This clone has only a few counts. This chain links TRBV2 with TRBJ2-3, with D hard to call. The CDR3 totals 11 residues. Germline loops: CDR1 SNHLY, CDR2 FYNNEI. Trimming pared 8 bases from V and 5 bases from J, leaving 8 bases between. The CDR3 region has the DNA TGTGCCAGCTTGGTGGGAGATACGCAGTATTTT. This gives the protein CASLVGDTQYF.

This clone was found a few times. The chain has TRBV2 and TRBJ2-7; possible D gene TRBD1, 5 bases. This CDR3 has 14 amino acids. Trimming removed 1 base from V and 2 bases from J, with 9 bases in between. The V gene's germline CDR1 is SNHLY and CDR2 FYNNEI. CDR3 sequence reads: CASSEDRSTYEQYF. DNA for the CDR3: TGTGCCAGCAGTGAAGACAGGAGTACCTACGAGCAGTACTTC. Full variable domain (missing parts from reference TRBV2 and TRBJ2-7): EPEVTQTPSHQVTQMGQEVILRCVPISNHLYFYWYRQILGQKVEFLVSFYNNEISEKSEIFDDQFSVERPDGSNFTLKIRSTKLEDSAMYFCASSEDRSTYEQYFGPGTRLTVT.

This clone came up a few times. The rearrangement joins TRBV29-1 to TRBJ1-2, with a weak D call TRBD1 (5 bases). Germline CDR1 reads SQVTM; CDR2 reads ANQGSEA. CDR3 length: 15 residues. Trimming removed 4 bases from V and 3 bases from J, with 18 bases in between. CDR3 in amino acids: CSVGPDGARDYGYTF. The CDR3 nucleotides read TGCAGCGTTGGGCCTGACGGGGCGAGGGACTATGGCTACACCTTC.

This chain connects TRBV15 to TRBJ2-7; D may correspond to TRBD1 or TRBD2 (5 bases each). This CDR3 region has 16 residues. Germline CDR1 LNHNV, CDR2 YYDKDF (reference sequence). Trimming took off 3 bases at V and 5 bases at J, with 20 bases between the two ends. The CDR3 spells CATSRPGPSRENEQYF. CDR3 DNA: TGTGCCACCAGCAGGCCCGGCCCTTCCAGGGAGAACGAGCAGTACTTC.

The V gene is TRBV30, the J gene TRBJ1-1; no clear D. The CDR3 length is 16 residues. V was pared by 0 bases and J by 3 bases, with 17 bases between. Germline lookup yields CDR1 GTSNPN and CDR2 SVGIG (reference sequence). The DNA for the CDR3 is TGTGCCTGGAGTGTACGTCAGATTACCCTCCACACTGAAGCTTTCTTT. It specifies CAWSVRQITLHTEAFF.

This clone turned up a few times. This chain links TRBV29-1 with TRBJ2-5; either TRBD1 or TRBD2 may supply D (5 bases each). Trimming shortened V by 6 bases and J by 2 bases, and 19 bases separated the two germline ends. The germline V gene encodes CDR1 SQVTM and CDR2 ANQGSEA. The CDR3 contains 15 residues. CDR3 in amino acids: CSVKRGVARQETQYF. DNA of the CDR3: TGCAGCGTCAAAAGGGGTGTAGCGAGGCAAGAGACCCAGTACTTC.

The V and J genes are TRBV7-2 and TRBJ1-5; D is ambiguous. This CDR3 has 14 amino acids. The V end lost 3 bases, the J end lost 3 bases, and 9 bases lay between the germline ends. Germline CDR1 reads SGHTA; CDR2 reads FQGNSA. The CDR3 nucleotides read TGTGCCAGCAGCTTGGGGAGTGCCAATCAGCCCCAGCATTTT. Translating it yields CASSLGSANQPQHF.

This clone appeared many times. The chain uses TRBV5-1 and TRBJ2-2, with D unclear. V was pared by 0 bases and J by 2 bases, with 5 bases between. CDR3 size: 14 residues. Germline V CDR1 and CDR2: SGHRS, YFSETQ. CDR3 sequence reads: CASSLEGNTGELFF. CDR3 coding DNA: TGCGCCAGCAGCTTGGAGGGAAACACCGGGGAGCTGTTTTTT.

This clone was recorded a few times. This chain links TRBV4-2 with TRBJ2-7; D is tentatively TRBD1 or TRBD2 (5 bases each). This CDR3 region has 14 residues. The germline V gene has CDR1 LGHNA and CDR2 YNFKEQ. The V and J ends lost 0 bases and 2 bases respectively, with 8 bases between them. The CDR3 reads CASSQDWGTYEQYF. CDR3 DNA: TGTGCCAGCAGCCAAGATTGGGGGACCTACGAGCAGTACTTC.

This clone occurred a few times. This rearrangement joins TRBV9 to TRBJ2-3, with TRBD2 matching 11 bases. V lost 3 bases and J lost 4; bases outside the gene matches: 10. The CDR3 spans 17 residues. In germline, CDR1 is SGDLS, CDR2 YYNGEE. In DNA, the CDR3 is TGTGCCAGCAGCGACTACCCAGTAGCGGGGGGGGCAGATACGCAGTATTTT. This sequence encodes CASSDYPVAGGADTQYF.

This clone was seen more than once but under ten times. The rearrangement links TRBV7-9 to TRBJ1-5; 8 nucleotides line up with TRBD1. CDR1 is SEHNR, CDR2 FQNEAQ, per germline (reference sequence). The length of the CDR3 is 15 residues. Unmatched junction bases numbered 6, after V lost 2 bases and J lost 6 bases. The CDR3 protein is CASSLPGTGLQPQHF. The CDR3 coding sequence is TGTGCCAGCAGCTTACCCGGGACAGGACTTCAGCCCCAGCATTTT.

The rearrangement joins TRBV30 to TRBJ2-6; 8 bases agree with TRBD2. There are 17 residues in the CDR3. The V segment lost 3 bases and the J segment 4 bases; nucleotides outside the gene matches: 11. The germline CDR1 and CDR2 sequences are GTSNPN and SVGIG (reference sequence). CDR3 coding DNA: TGTGCCTGGAGCACACTAGCGGTCCTCTCAGGGGCCAACGTCCTGACTTTC. This sequence encodes CAWSTLAVLSGANVLTF.

The chain carries TRBV30 and TRBJ1-6; 7 bases are a match to TRBD1. Germline CDR1 is GTSNPN and CDR2 is SVGIG (reference sequence). After removal of 4 bases from V and 0 bases from J, the junction contained 21 bases not matched to a gene. The CDR3 loop spans 21 amino acids. The CDR3 is CAWKGGPPRQRWSSYNSPLHF. The DNA for the CDR3 is TGTGCCTGGAAAGGGGGCCCGCCTCGACAACGCTGGAGCTCCTATAATTCACCCCTCCACTTT.

This clone was seen a single time. The chain combines TRBV5-4 with TRBJ1-1; D is undetermined. Germline loops: CDR1 SGHNT, CDR2 YYREEE (reference sequence). Between the trimmed V and J ends, which lost 3 bases and 4 bases, there was a span of 16 bases. This CDR3 is 15 amino acids long. This chain's CDR3 is CASSSDRGGATEAFF. The CDR3 nucleotides read TGTGCCAGCAGCTCGGACCGGGGAGGTGCCACTGAAGCTTTCTTT.